The clone carrying this TCR beta chain was counted at least ten times. This sample is drawn from a study of T cells after yellow fever vaccination. V gave up 7 bases and J gave up 8 bases, with 18 bases separating them. This CDR3 has 14 residues. CDR1 and CDR2 from the germline V gene are SEHNR and FQNEAQ (reference sequence). One entry per CDR3 protein results from TCRdb running MiXCR on the 5' RACE reads. Among about 360,000 distinct CDR3 sequences, 6.2% were seen once, and the ten largest hold approximately 15%. This sequence joins TRBV7-9 and TRBJ2-1, with D possibly called TRBD1 or TRBD2 (5 bases each). This specimen consisted of PBMCs, obtained 5 days after the yellow fever booster vaccination. This clonotype was obtained from a man under 40 who received the YFV17D yellow fever vaccine. The CDR3 region is CASIYGTPRDEQFF. The CDR3 region has the DNA TGTGCCAGCATCTATGGGACCCCTCGGGATGAGCAGTTCTTC.